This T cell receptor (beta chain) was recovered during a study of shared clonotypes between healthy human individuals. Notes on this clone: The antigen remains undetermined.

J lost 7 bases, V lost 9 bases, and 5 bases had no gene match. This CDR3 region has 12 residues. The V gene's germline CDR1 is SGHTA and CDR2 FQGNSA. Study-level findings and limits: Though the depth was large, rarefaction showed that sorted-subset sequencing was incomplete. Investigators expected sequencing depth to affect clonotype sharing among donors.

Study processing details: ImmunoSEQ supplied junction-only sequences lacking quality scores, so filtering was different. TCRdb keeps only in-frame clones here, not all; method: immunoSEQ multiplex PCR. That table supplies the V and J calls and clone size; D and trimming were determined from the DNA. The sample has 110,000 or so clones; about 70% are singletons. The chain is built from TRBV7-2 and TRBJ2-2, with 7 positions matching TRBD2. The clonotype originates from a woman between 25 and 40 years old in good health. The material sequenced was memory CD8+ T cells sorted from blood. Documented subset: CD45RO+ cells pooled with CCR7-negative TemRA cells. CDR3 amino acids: CASGEGYGELFF. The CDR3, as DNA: TGTGCCAGTGGGGAGGGCTACGGGGAGCTGTTTTTT.